Listed below are T cell receptor beta chains from one sample, sequenced in a study of shared clonotypes between healthy human individuals. Data came from immunoSEQ multiplex PCR; TCRdb stores just in-frame clones and leaves some out. The sample includes over 2 million clones, over 85% of them seen just once. The material sequenced was naive CD4+ T cells sorted from blood. The origin of the receptors is a man aged 18 to 29 in good health. Each CDR3 is given with its conserved first and last residue. The order of the fields is CDR3 protein, V gene, CDR3 length, J gene.

CDR3 protein: CASSDGRAGGANVLTF
V gene: TRBV10-2
CDR3 length: 16
J gene: TRBJ2-6

CDR3 protein: CASIRGAIMNTEAFF
V gene: TRBV28
CDR3 length: 15
J gene: TRBJ1-1

CDR3 protein: CASGLLGTNYEQYF
V gene: TRBV12-5
CDR3 length: 14
J gene: TRBJ2-7

CDR3 protein: CASSLSQGVTYEQYF
V gene: TRBV11-2
CDR3 length: 15
J gene: TRBJ2-7

CDR3 protein: CASSLGQEAFF
V gene: TRBV11-3
CDR3 length: 11
J gene: TRBJ1-1

CDR3 protein: CASSLGPGTYNEQFF
V gene: TRBV5-4
CDR3 length: 15
J gene: TRBJ2-1

CDR3 protein: CASSSHRGQREKLFF
V gene: TRBV7-2
CDR3 length: 15
J gene: TRBJ1-4

CDR3 protein: CASSPDRSGANVLTF
V gene: TRBV27
CDR3 length: 15
J gene: TRBJ2-6

CDR3 protein: CAWSPQHTEAFF
V gene: TRBV30
CDR3 length: 12
J gene: TRBJ1-1

CDR3 protein: CASRFGGGLYGYTF
V gene: TRBV27
CDR3 length: 14
J gene: TRBJ1-2

CDR3 protein: CASSLTGDYNSPLHF
V gene: TRBV6-6
CDR3 length: 15
J gene: TRBJ1-6

CDR3 protein: CASSLPSGSTDTQYF
V gene: TRBV5-4
CDR3 length: 15
J gene: TRBJ2-3

CDR3 protein: CASSGLGLAGETQYF
V gene: TRBV4-3
CDR3 length: 15
J gene: TRBJ2-5

CDR3 protein: CASSLAGPSVQETQYF
V gene: TRBV5-1
CDR3 length: 16
J gene: TRBJ2-5

CDR3 protein: CASSQGTSGRVSSYEQYF
V gene: TRBV4-1
CDR3 length: 18
J gene: TRBJ2-7

CDR3 protein: CASSLAAGGTEAFF
V gene: TRBV5-1
CDR3 length: 14
J gene: TRBJ1-1

CDR3 protein: CASSSGMSNQPQHF
V gene: TRBV19
CDR3 length: 14
J gene: TRBJ1-5

CDR3 protein: CASSPTGRPDTQYF
V gene: TRBV27
CDR3 length: 14
J gene: TRBJ2-3

CDR3 protein: CASSGGGLGVNSPLHF
V gene: TRBV5-1
CDR3 length: 16
J gene: TRBJ1-6

CDR3 protein: CASSFNRGPGETQYF
V gene: TRBV18
CDR3 length: 15
J gene: TRBJ2-5

CDR3 protein: CAIRDSEDWEAFF
V gene: TRBV10-3
CDR3 length: 13
J gene: TRBJ1-1

CDR3 protein: CASSPRTSEQYF
V gene: TRBV2
CDR3 length: 12
J gene: TRBJ2-7

CDR3 protein: CASSYRSISSGANVLTF
V gene: TRBV7-2
CDR3 length: 17
J gene: TRBJ2-6

CDR3 protein: CASSESGENQPQHF
V gene: TRBV2
CDR3 length: 14
J gene: TRBJ1-5

CDR3 protein: CASRPGLAGGRDQETQYF
V gene: TRBV10-1
CDR3 length: 18
J gene: TRBJ2-5

CDR3 protein: CASSSGQYNEKLFF
V gene: TRBV27
CDR3 length: 14
J gene: TRBJ1-4

CDR3 protein: CASSFVGNRAEAFF
V gene: TRBV5-4
CDR3 length: 14
J gene: TRBJ1-1

CDR3 protein: CASSLGPAGPLYEQYF
V gene: TRBV7-2
CDR3 length: 16
J gene: TRBJ2-7

CDR3 protein: CASSYNTPDRPGVF
V gene: TRBV7-9
CDR3 length: 14
J gene: TRBJ2-1

CDR3 protein: CASSTLGSGHEQYF
V gene: TRBV11-2
CDR3 length: 14
J gene: TRBJ2-7

CDR3 protein: CASSLATGGYGYTF
V gene: TRBV5-1
CDR3 length: 14
J gene: TRBJ1-2

CDR3 protein: CASSSPTGEQYF
V gene: TRBV6-5
CDR3 length: 12
J gene: TRBJ2-7

CDR3 protein: CASSRDNNSPLHF
V gene: TRBV6-9
CDR3 length: 13
J gene: TRBJ1-6

CDR3 protein: CASSQSGSEVYEQYF
V gene: TRBV11-3
CDR3 length: 15
J gene: TRBJ2-7

CDR3 protein: CASSELKDGSLQHEKLFF
V gene: TRBV6-1
CDR3 length: 18
J gene: TRBJ1-4

CDR3 protein: CASSYGGGIYNEQFF
V gene: TRBV5-1
CDR3 length: 15
J gene: TRBJ2-1

CDR3 protein: CASSRSGRASYEQYF
V gene: TRBV10-2
CDR3 length: 15
J gene: TRBJ2-7

CDR3 protein: CASSLKSGLRYEQYF
V gene: TRBV5-8
CDR3 length: 15
J gene: TRBJ2-7

CDR3 protein: CASSLTGLSYEQYF
V gene: TRBV5-1
CDR3 length: 14
J gene: TRBJ2-7

CDR3 protein: CASSLRSYGYTF
V gene: TRBV28
CDR3 length: 12
J gene: TRBJ1-2

CDR3 protein: CASSLGQEETQYF
V gene: TRBV28
CDR3 length: 13
J gene: TRBJ2-5

CDR3 protein: CASQQGAGSYGYTF
V gene: TRBV19
CDR3 length: 14
J gene: TRBJ1-2

CDR3 protein: CASSSAPSNGYEQYF
V gene: TRBV5-1
CDR3 length: 15
J gene: TRBJ2-7

CDR3 protein: CASSDQGGGYGYTF
V gene: TRBV2
CDR3 length: 14
J gene: TRBJ1-2

CDR3 protein: CASSLGTGLNSPLHF
V gene: TRBV5-1
CDR3 length: 15
J gene: TRBJ1-6

CDR3 protein: CASSLADAVYEQYF
V gene: TRBV7-2
CDR3 length: 14
J gene: TRBJ2-7

CDR3 protein: CASRLGDNSPLHF
V gene: TRBV11-2
CDR3 length: 13
J gene: TRBJ1-6

CDR3 protein: CASSYSSDNTEAFF
V gene: TRBV6-5
CDR3 length: 14
J gene: TRBJ1-1

CDR3 protein: CAWSPGTGRKQYF
V gene: TRBV30
CDR3 length: 13
J gene: TRBJ2-7